This T cell receptor (beta chain) was documented in a study of cytomegalovirus exposure and HLA in healthy donors. Turning to the study itself: The 100 to 150 validation repertoires matched the approximately 700 first-cohort repertoires in platform, a later analysis reported. Study findings and constraints: The study listed under 200 cytomegalovirus-associated TCR beta chains. Many donors shared some public TCRs, even though most TCR sequences were rare.

Clones were read by immunoSEQ multiplex PCR, and TCRdb kept only the in-frame ones, dropping some. The sample records under 400,000 clones, roughly 88% being singletons. Trimming cost V 5 bases and J 6 bases, with 11 bases left between them. The CDR3 sequence is 13 residues long. Germline V CDR1 and CDR2: SGHTA, FQGTGA. A remark on this clone: Its antigen remains unknown.

Separation from the roughly 680-subject first cohort characterized the roughly 120-subject validation cohort, to which the donors belonged. The chain employs TRBV7-3 and TRBJ1-5; D gene uncertain. The specimen sequenced was PBMCs. The origin of this receptor is a woman under 30 in good health and CMV-seronegative. CDR3 residues: CASSDTVGQPQHF. The CDR3 DNA reads TGTGCCAGCAGCGACACGGTGGGTCAGCCCCAGCATTTT.